The present TCR beta chain was sequenced within a study of graft-versus-host responses after intestinal transplantation. Note on this clone: No antigen is known for it.

The V gene lost 4 bases and the J gene lost 2 bases, with 15 bases spanning the gap. The CDR3 is 15 residues long. Germline CDR1 is SGHAT and CDR2 is FQNNGV. Profiled with immunoSEQ multiplex PCR; TCRdb holds only in-frame clones, not every one. The sample lists 150,000 or so clones, about nine tenths occurring once. This receptor was obtained from a human donor who received an intestinal transplant. J is TRBJ2-7 and V is TRBV11-2, with D possibly being TRBD1 (6 bases). The sequenced sample was unstimulated CD4+ T cells sorted from spleen or lymph node cells, obtained before intestinal transplant. The DNA for the CDR3 is TGTGCCAGCAGCTCCTCTAGGGGACACCCCTACGAGCAGTACTTC. Translation: CASSSSRGHPYEQYF.